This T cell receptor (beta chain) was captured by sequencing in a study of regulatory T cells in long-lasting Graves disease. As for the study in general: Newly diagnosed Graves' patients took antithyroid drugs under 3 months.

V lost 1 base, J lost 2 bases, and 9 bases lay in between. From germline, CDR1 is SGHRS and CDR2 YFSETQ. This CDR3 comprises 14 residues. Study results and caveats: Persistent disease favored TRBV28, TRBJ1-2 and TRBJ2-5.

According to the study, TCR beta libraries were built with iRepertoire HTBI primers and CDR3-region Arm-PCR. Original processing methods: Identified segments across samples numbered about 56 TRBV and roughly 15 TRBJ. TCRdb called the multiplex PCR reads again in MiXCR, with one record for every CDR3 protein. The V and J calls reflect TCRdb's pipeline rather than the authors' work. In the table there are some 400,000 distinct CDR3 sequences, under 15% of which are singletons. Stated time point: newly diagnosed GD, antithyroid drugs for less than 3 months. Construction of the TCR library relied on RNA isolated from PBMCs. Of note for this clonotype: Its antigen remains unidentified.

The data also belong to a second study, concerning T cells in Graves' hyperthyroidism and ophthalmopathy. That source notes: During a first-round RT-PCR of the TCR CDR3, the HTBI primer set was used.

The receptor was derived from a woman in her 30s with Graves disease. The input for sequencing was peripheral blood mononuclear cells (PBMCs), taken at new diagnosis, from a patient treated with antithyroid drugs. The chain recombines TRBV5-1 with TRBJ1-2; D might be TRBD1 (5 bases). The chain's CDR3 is CASSLSGRNYGYTF. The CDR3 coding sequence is TGCGCCAGCAGCTTGTCAGGGAGAAACTATGGCTACACCTTC.